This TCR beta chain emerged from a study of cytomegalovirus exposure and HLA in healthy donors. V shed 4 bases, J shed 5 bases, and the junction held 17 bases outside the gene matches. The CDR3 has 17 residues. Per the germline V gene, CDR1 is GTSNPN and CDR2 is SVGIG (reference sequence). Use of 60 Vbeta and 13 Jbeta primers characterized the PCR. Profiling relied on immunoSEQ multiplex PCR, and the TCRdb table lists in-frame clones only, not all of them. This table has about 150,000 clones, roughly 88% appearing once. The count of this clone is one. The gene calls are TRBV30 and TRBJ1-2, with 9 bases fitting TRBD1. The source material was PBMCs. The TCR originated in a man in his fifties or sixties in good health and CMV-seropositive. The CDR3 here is CAWTSDRGKVAGYGYTF. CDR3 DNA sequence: TGTGCCTGGACGTCGGACAGGGGAAAAGTTGCGGGGTATGGCTACACCTTC.